Reported below is one T cell receptor (beta chain). V gave up 4 bases and J gave up 7 bases, with 15 bases separating them. Looked up from germline, CDR1 is SGHDT and CDR2 is YYEEEE. The CDR3 sequence is 13 residues long. Assay: immunoSEQ multiplex PCR; the TCRdb copy retains only in-frame clones and omits some. The repertoire consists of about 150,000 clones, with 85% to 95% occurring once and the leading ten covering around 0.5%. These data are taken from a study of blood T cell repertoires in COVID-19. Source material: peripheral blood. The source is a man aged 45-65 years with acute or convalescent COVID-19. The chain has TRBV5-6 and TRBJ2-7; tentatively, D is TRBD1 (5 bases). CDR3 coding DNA: TGTGCCAGCAGCCGCGCGAGGACATTGGAGCAGTACTTC. Protein sequence: CASSRARTLEQYF. Combining the CDR3 with reference TRBV5-6 and TRBJ2-7 gives the whole variable domain DAGVTQSPTHLIKTRGQQVTLRCSPKSGHDTVSWYQQALGQGPQFIFQYYEEEERQRGNFPDRFSGHQFPNYSSELNVNALLLGDSALYLCASSRARTLEQYFGPGTRLTVT.